Presented here are 10 T cell receptor beta chains from one specimen sequenced in a study of identifying expanded T cells in peripheral blood. TCRdb's table, derived via immunoSEQ multiplex PCR, lists solely in-frame clones and lacks some. The data hold about 100,000 clones, with about 87% observed a single time. Sequencing was done on a sample of blood. All receptors come from a person aged 18 to 70 in good health.

The rearrangement joins TRBV6-5 to TRBJ2-3; D remains unclear. The germline CDR1 and CDR2 sequences are MNHEY and SVGAGI. V lost 8 bases to trimming and J lost 6 bases, with 12 bases between them. The CDR3 sequence is 12 residues long. CDR3 DNA sequence: TGTGCCAGCGGTCGCCGCCCGGATACGCAGTATTTT. Encoded protein: CASGRRPDTQYF.

The DNA of the CDR3 is TGTGCCAGCAGTTCCCGACAGGGGGCAAATAATTCACCCCTCCACTTT. Translation: CASSSRQGANNSPLHF. The chain couples TRBV2 to TRBJ1-6; 10 bases map to TRBD1. CDR3 size: 16 residues. The V gene end was trimmed by 5 bases and the J gene end by 5 bases; junction bases not matched to a gene: 6. The germline V gene encodes CDR1 SNHLY and CDR2 FYNNEI.

The rearrangement uses TRBV5-1 and TRBJ2-3, with 8 bases aligning to TRBD2. This CDR3 comprises 15 residues. CDR1 is SGHRS and CDR2 is YFSETQ in the germline V gene. After removal of 4 bases from V and 3 bases from J, the junction contained 7 bases not matched to a gene. The CDR3 here is CASSGTTSATDTQYF. CDR3 nucleotide sequence: TGCGCCAGCAGCGGAACGACTAGCGCAACAGATACGCAGTATTTT.

The rearrangement joins TRBV7-2 to TRBJ2-5; no definite D call. The CDR3 sequence is 13 residues long. Germline CDR1 reads SGHTA; CDR2 reads FQGNSA. With 3 bases removed from V and 1 base from J, the gap between germline ends came to 6 bases. CDR3 in DNA: TGTGCCAGCAGCTTCTCAACCCAAGAGACCCAGTACTTC. Translating it yields CASSFSTQETQYF.

V gene TRBV6-5 combines with J gene TRBJ1-4; tentative D call: TRBD1 (5 bases). CDR3 length equals 14 residues. Germline V gene sequence: CDR1 MNHEY, CDR2 SVGAGI. V was shortened by 6 bases and J by 2 bases, with 10 bases between the two germline ends. The CDR3 DNA follows: TGTGCCAGCAGGACGGGGGGGACTAATGAAAAACTGTTTTTT. This sequence encodes CASRTGGTNEKLFF.

This clone was seen just once. V usage is TRBV20-1 and J usage is TRBJ1-1; TRBD1 agrees at 8 bases. CDR3 length equals 11 residues. In germline, CDR1 is DFQATT, CDR2 SNEGSKA (reference sequence). CDR3 nucleotides: TGCGCCGGACAGGGCGACACTGAAGCTTTCTTT. Translating it yields CAGQGDTEAFF.

CDR3 bases: TGTGCCAGCTCACCAATGGGCAAAAGCTCCTACAATGAGCAGTTCTTC. Amino acids: CASSPMGKSSYNEQFF. The gene calls are TRBV18 and TRBJ2-1, with D unclear. CDR1 is KGHSH and CDR2 is LQKENI in the germline V gene. The CDR3 sequence is 16 residues long. V gave up 2 bases and J gave up 0 bases, with 11 bases separating them.

This clone is a singleton in its sample. The gene calls are TRBV5-5 and TRBJ1-1; no firm D call. Germline V gene sequence: CDR1 SGHKS, CDR2 YYEKEE (reference sequence). V was clipped by 3 bases and J by 5 bases, with 8 bases between them. This CDR3 spans 12 amino acids. CDR3 residues: CASSYRSTEAFF. CDR3 coding DNA: TGTGCCAGCAGCTACAGATCGACTGAAGCTTTCTTT.

This clone was observed a single time. The gene calls are TRBV2 and TRBJ1-2, with unresolved D. This CDR3 is 15 amino acids long. Trimming left V 2 bases short and J 6 bases short, with 16 bases between. Germline V CDR1 and CDR2: SNHLY, FYNNEI. CDR3 loop: CASSEFRKGSDGYTF. The CDR3 DNA reads TGTGCCAGCAGTGAATTTAGGAAAGGGTCGGATGGCTACACCTTC. The entire variable domain, with the rest obtained from reference TRBV2 and TRBJ1-2, is as follows: EPEVTQTPSHQVTQMGQEVILRCVPISNHLYFYWYRQILGQKVEFLVSFYNNEISEKSEIFDDQFSVERPDGSNFTLKIRSTKLEDSAMYFCASSEFRKGSDGYTFGSGTRLTVV.

Here the CDR3 reads CASSFLGPKETQYF. The CDR3 DNA sequence: TGTGCCAGCAGTTTCCTGGGACCGAAAGAGACCCAGTACTTC. The chain couples TRBV27 to TRBJ2-5, with D perhaps TRBD1 or TRBD2 (5 bases each). Germline V gene sequence: CDR1 MNHEY, CDR2 SMNVEV (reference sequence). V was shortened by 3 bases and J by 3 bases, with 11 bases between the two germline ends. This CDR3 contains 14 residues.